The 15 T cell receptor beta chains below were found in one sample sequenced in a study of blood T cell repertoires in COVID-19. TCRdb keeps only in-frame clones here, not all; method: immunoSEQ multiplex PCR. This sample carries about 300,000 clones, around 86% of them seen once, and the ten largest clones take around 4.6%. The sample was PBMCs or T cells enriched from blood (not recorded which). These receptors originate from a man aged 25 to 40 who had recovered from COVID-19.

This clone was counted a single time. This CDR3 is also generated by other DNA sequences in the sample. The V call is TRBV11-3, the J call TRBJ2-3, with D possibly matching TRBD2 (6 bases). The germline V gene encodes CDR1 SGHNT and CDR2 YENEEA. Deletions cut 1 base from V and 1 base from J, with 6 bases between. This CDR3 is built from 14 residues. CDR3 bases: TGTGCCAGCAGCTTAGGGGGGGGCACAGATACGCAGTATTTT. Translated, it gives CASSLGGGTDTQYF. The full variable domain, completed using reference TRBV11-3 and TRBJ2-3, is EAGVVQSPRYKIIEKKQPVAFWCNPISGHNTLYWYLQNLGQGPELLIRYENEEAVDDSQLPKDRFSAERLKGVDSTLKIQPAELGDSAVYLCASSLGGGTDTQYFGPGTRLTVL.

This sequence joins TRBV11-2 and TRBJ2-7; 7 bases are a match to TRBD1. After removal of 1 base from V and 4 bases from J, the junction contained 4 bases not matched to a gene. Germline loops: CDR1 SGHAT, CDR2 FQNNGV. The length of the CDR3 is 14 residues. The CDR3 sequence is CASSLVPGGYEQYF. The DNA for the CDR3 is TGTGCCAGCAGCTTAGTTCCAGGGGGTTACGAGCAGTACTTC.

J is TRBJ2-5 and V is TRBV24-1, with no clear D. In germline, CDR1 is KGHDR, CDR2 SFDVKD. The CDR3 is made up of 11 amino acids. V was clipped by 9 bases and J by 5 bases, with 9 bases between them. This CDR3 is CATAVHETQYF. The DNA for the CDR3 is TGTGCCACCGCGGTCCACGAGACCCAGTACTTC.

The chain is built from TRBV5-6 and TRBJ1-6; TRBD1 matches 9 bases. Germline CDR1 SGHDT, CDR2 YYEEEE. The CDR3 sequence is 18 residues long. The trim removed 5 bases at V and 7 bases at J, leaving 16 bases unmatched. CDR3 DNA: TGTGCCAGCAGTCCTCTCTTTGACAGGGGGACGGGGAATTCACCCCTCCACTTT. Protein sequence: CASSPLFDRGTGNSPLHF.

This clone was found once. This chain connects TRBV28 to TRBJ2-7; 8 bases align to TRBD1. CDR1 MDHEN and CDR2 SYDVKM come from the germline V gene. After removal of 5 bases from V and 2 bases from J, the junction contained 5 bases not matched to a gene. This CDR3 is built from 14 residues. The CDR3 is CASSVGQGPYEQYF. Written as DNA, the CDR3 is TGTGCCAGCAGTGTAGGACAGGGACCCTACGAGCAGTACTTC.

This chain connects TRBV25-1 to TRBJ1-5; TRBD1 agrees at 9 bases. The CDR3 is 15 amino acids. CDR1 MGHDK and CDR2 SYGVNS come from the germline V gene. Germline trimming cut 3 bases from V and 2 bases from J; bases unmatched to any gene: 2. The CDR3 coding sequence is TGTGCCAGCAGTGACTGGACAGGGGGCAATCAGCCCCAGCATTTT. Translation: CASSDWTGGNQPQHF.

V and J are TRBV6-5 and TRBJ1-5, with D unresolved. Trimming left V 4 bases short and J 7 bases short, with 14 bases between. Germline V lookup: CDR1 MNHEY, CDR2 SVGAGI. CDR3 length: 14 amino acids. The CDR3 DNA is TGTGCCAGCAGTTCTGAGGGTCCCAAACAGCCCCAGCATTTT. Translating gives CASSSEGPKQPQHF.

The chain couples TRBV9 to TRBJ2-2; possible D gene TRBD2, 5 bases. CDR3 length: 16 amino acids. Germline values: CDR1 SGDLS, CDR2 YYNGEE. V lost 4 bases and J 1 base, leaving 14 bases between the germline ends. The CDR3 bases are TGTGCCAGCAGCCCTCCCAGCGGAAAGAACACCGGGGAGCTGTTTTTT. This gives the protein CASSPPSGKNTGELFF.

This clone has a single count. This chain connects TRBV7-2 to TRBJ2-7; TRBD1 matches at 10 bases. The CDR3 totals 14 residues. Per the germline V gene, CDR1 is SGHTA and CDR2 is FQGNSA. V shed 4 bases and J 3 bases; nucleotides not matched to a gene: 3. For the CDR3, the DNA is TGTGCCAGCAGCTGGGGACAGGGGCGCTACGAGCAGTACTTC. It codes for CASSWGQGRYEQYF.

The V gene is TRBV5-4, the J gene TRBJ2-7; 7 positions match TRBD2. J lost 1 base, V lost 5 bases, and 18 bases had no gene match. The CDR3 extends over 18 amino acids. Looked up from germline, CDR1 is SGHNT and CDR2 is YYREEE (reference sequence). CDR3 DNA sequence: TGTGCCAGCAGATCAAACCTCCTTGCGGGAGTGGGTTCCTACGAGCAGTACTTC. It encodes CASRSNLLAGVGSYEQYF.

The sample holds one count of this clone. The chain uses TRBV5-6 and TRBJ1-2; perhaps TRBD1 as D (5 bases). The CDR3 contains 13 residues. Per germline, CDR1 SGHDT and CDR2 YYEEEE. The V gene lost 1 base and the J gene lost 4 bases, with 8 bases spanning the gap. The CDR3 coding sequence is TGTGCCAGCAGCTTGAGACAGTCCTATGGCTACACCTTC. Its translation: CASSLRQSYGYTF.

The chain recombines TRBV7-8 with TRBJ2-7, with 11 bases identical to TRBD2. From germline, CDR1 is SGHVS and CDR2 FQNEAQ. The length of the CDR3 is 16 residues. The V and J ends lost 4 bases and 0 bases, in that order; junction bases with no gene match: 5. Written as DNA, the CDR3 is TGTGCCAGCAGCTCGCGGGGGACTAGCGGCTCCTACGAGCAGTACTTC. The encoded protein is CASSSRGTSGSYEQYF.

In the case of this clone: Other DNA sequences within the sample encode an identical CDR3. This chain links TRBV12-3 or TRBV12-4 with TRBJ1-2, with TRBD1 as a possible D gene (5 bases). V dropped 2 bases and J dropped 4 bases, with 8 bases sitting between them. The CDR3 has 13 amino acids. The CDR3 bases are TGTGCCAGCAGTTTAAGGAGGGGCTATGGCTACACCTTC. It codes for CASSLRRGYGYTF.

The table lists this clone with a count of one. J is TRBJ2-7 and V is TRBV30, with unresolved D. V was cut by 0 bases and J by 1 base, with 7 bases left in between. Germline V gene data show CDR1 as GTSNPN and CDR2 as SVGIG (reference sequence). The CDR3 is 13 amino acids. The CDR3 region is CAWSVHSSYEQYF. DNA for the CDR3: TGTGCCTGGAGTGTACACAGTTCCTACGAGCAGTACTTC. The whole variable domain, filled in from reference TRBV30 and TRBJ2-7, reads SQTIHQWPATLVQPVGSPLSLECTVEGTSNPNLYWYRQAAGRGLQLLFYSVGIGQISSEVPQNLSASRPQDRQFILSSKKLLLSDSGFYLCAWSVHSSYEQYFGPGTRLTVT.

The chain has TRBV5-1 and TRBJ2-1; TRBD2 is a possible D gene (5 bases). Germline CDR1 reads SGHRS; CDR2 reads YFSETQ. The CDR3 is made up of 12 amino acids. With 1 base removed from V and 10 bases from J, the gap between germline ends came to 9 bases. CDR3 region: CASSLTTGEQFF. CDR3 bases: TGCGCCAGCAGCTTGACTACGGGGGAGCAGTTCTTC. The variable domain in full, completed from reference TRBV5-1 and TRBJ2-1, reads KAGVTQTPRYLIKTRGQQVTLSCSPISGHRSVSWYQQTPGQGLQFLFEYFSETQRNKGNFPGRFSGRQFSNSRSEMNVSTLELGDSALYLCASSLTTGEQFFGPGTRLTVL.